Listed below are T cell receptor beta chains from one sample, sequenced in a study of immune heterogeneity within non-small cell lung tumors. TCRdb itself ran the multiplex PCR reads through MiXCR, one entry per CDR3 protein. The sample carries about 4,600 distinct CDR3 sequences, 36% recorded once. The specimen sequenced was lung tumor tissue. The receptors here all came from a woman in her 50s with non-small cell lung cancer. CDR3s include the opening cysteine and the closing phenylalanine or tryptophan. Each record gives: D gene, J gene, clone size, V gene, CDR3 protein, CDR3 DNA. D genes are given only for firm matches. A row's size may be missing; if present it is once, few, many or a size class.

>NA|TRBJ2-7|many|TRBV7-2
CASSNLGNEQYF
TGTGCCAGCAGCAACCTGGGGAACGAGCAGTACTTC
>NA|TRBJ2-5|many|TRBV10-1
CASSPGRGKETQYF
TGCGCCAGCAGCCCCGGACGGGGGAAAGAGACCCAGTACTTC
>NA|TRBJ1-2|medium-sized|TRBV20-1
CSARDGPYGYTF
TGCAGTGCTAGGGATGGACCCTATGGCTACACCTTC
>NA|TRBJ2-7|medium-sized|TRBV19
CASSMGPSSYEQYF
TGTGCCAGTAGTATGGGGCCTAGCTCCTACGAGCAGTACTTC
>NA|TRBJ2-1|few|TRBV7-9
CASIGPLGEQFF
TGTGCCAGTATTGGACCCCTCGGGGAGCAGTTCTTC
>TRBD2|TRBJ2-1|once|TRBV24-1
CATSDLKREEGEQFF
TGTGCCACCAGTGATTTGAAGCGGGAGGAGGGTGAGCAGTTCTTC
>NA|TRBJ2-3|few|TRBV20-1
CSSSEGTDTQYF
TGCAGTTCTAGCGAGGGAACAGATACGCAGTATTTT
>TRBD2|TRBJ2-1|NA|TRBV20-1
CSAGSRTSRIRKSEQFF
TGCAGTGCTGGGTCCCGGACTAGCAGAATTAGGAAGAGTGAGCAGTTCTTC
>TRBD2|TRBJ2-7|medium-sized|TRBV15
CATRKTSSLEQYF
TGTGCCACCAGAAAGACTAGCAGTCTCGAGCAGTACTTC
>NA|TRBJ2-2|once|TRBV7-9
CASRPGTVNTGELFF
TGTGCCAGCAGACCCGGGACGGTGAACACCGGGGAGCTGTTTTTT
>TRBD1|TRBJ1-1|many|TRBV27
CASSPLGTGSNTEAFF
TGTGCCAGCAGTCCGCTAGGGACAGGCTCGAACACTGAAGCTTTCTTT
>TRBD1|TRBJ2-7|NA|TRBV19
CASSMDRGGEQYF
TGTGCCAGTAGTATGGACAGGGGCGGCGAGCAGTACTTC
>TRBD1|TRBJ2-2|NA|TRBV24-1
CATSDRPGQGAFGELFF
TGTGCCACCAGTGACCGTCCGGGACAGGGGGCTTTCGGGGAGCTGTTTTTT
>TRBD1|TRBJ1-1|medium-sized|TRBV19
CASWRGPNTEAFF
TGTGCCAGTTGGAGGGGGCCGAACACTGAAGCTTTCTTT
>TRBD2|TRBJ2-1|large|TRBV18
CASSPTTAGTQFF
TGTGCCAGCTCACCAACGACAGCGGGAACGCAGTTCTTC
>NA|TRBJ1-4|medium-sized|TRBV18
CASSPTRAELFF
TGTGCCAGCTCACCTACACGGGCGGAACTGTTTTTT
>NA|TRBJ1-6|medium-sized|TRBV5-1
CASSLVGDNSPLHF
TGCGCCAGCAGCTTGGTGGGGGATAATTCACCCCTCCACTTT
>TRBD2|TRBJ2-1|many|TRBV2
CASSLADNEQFF
TGTGCCAGCAGCCTAGCGGACAATGAGCAGTTCTTC
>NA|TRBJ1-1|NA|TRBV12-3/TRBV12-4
CASSFFGGGGTEAFF
TGTGCCAGCAGTTTCTTCGGGGGGGGAGGCACTGAAGCTTTCTTT
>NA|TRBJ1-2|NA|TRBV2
CASRVYGYTF
TGTGCCAGCAGGGTTTATGGCTACACCTTC
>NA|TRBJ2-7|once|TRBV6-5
CASSFEGFGYEQYF
TGTGCCAGCAGTTTTGAGGGGTTTGGCTACGAGCAGTACTTC
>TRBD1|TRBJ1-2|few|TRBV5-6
CASRVEDRGYSGYTF
TGTGCCAGCAGGGTGGAAGACAGGGGGTACTCTGGCTACACCTTC
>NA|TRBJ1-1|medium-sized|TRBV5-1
CASSQQGGTEAFF
TGCGCCAGCAGCCAACAGGGTGGGACTGAAGCTTTCTTT
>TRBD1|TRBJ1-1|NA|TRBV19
CASSIRSRPGQSNTEAFF
TGTGCCAGTAGTATACGTTCTAGACCGGGACAGAGTAACACTGAAGCTTTCTTT
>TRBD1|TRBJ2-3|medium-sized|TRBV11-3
CASSPRDRGTFTDTQYF
TGTGCCAGCAGCCCACGGGACAGGGGGACCTTCACAGATACGCAGTATTTT
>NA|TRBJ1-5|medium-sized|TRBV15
CATSRDQGGGNQPQHF
TGTGCCACCAGCAGAGATCAGGGCGGGGGCAATCAGCCCCAGCATTTT
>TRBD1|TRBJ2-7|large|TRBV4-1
CASSQDPGGQGYEQYF
TGCGCCAGCAGCCAAGATCCTGGGGGACAGGGGTACGAGCAGTACTTC
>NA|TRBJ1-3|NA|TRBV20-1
CSARNGGYGNTIYF
TGCAGTGCTAGAAACGGAGGGTATGGAAACACCATATATTTT
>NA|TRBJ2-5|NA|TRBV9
CASSVEGFETQYF
TGTGCCAGCAGCGTAGAAGGTTTTGAGACCCAGTACTTC
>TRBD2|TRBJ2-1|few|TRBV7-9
CASSFDLAGLGQFF
TGTGCCAGCAGCTTTGACCTAGCGGGGTTAGGGCAGTTCTTC
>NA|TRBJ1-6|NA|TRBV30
CGWSPGSGPLHF
TGTGGTTGGAGTCCAGGCAGTGGACCCCTCCACTTT
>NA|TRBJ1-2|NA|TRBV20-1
CSARADGSNYGYTF
TGCAGTGCTAGAGCTGACGGCTCTAACTATGGCTACACCTTC
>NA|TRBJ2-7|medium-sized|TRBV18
CASSPSHEQYF
TGTGCCAGCTCACCTAGCCACGAGCAGTACTTC
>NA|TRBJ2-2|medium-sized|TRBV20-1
CSARRGRASTGELFF
TGCAGTGCTAGAAGGGGGAGGGCCTCGACCGGGGAGCTGTTTTTT
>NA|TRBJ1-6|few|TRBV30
CAWSPVSVPLHF
TGTGCCTGGAGTCCTGTGTCAGTACCCCTCCACTTT
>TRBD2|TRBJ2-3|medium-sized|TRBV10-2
CASTHGLAGPSNSTDTQYF
TGCGCCAGCACCCACGGACTAGCGGGGCCTAGCAATAGCACAGATACGCAGTATTTT
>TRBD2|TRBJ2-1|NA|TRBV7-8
CASSSLAGGSYNEQFF
TGTGCCAGCAGCTCACTAGCGGGAGGCTCCTACAATGAGCAGTTCTTC
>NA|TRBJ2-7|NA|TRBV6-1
CASRSQLGHSSEQYF
TGTGCCAGCAGATCACAACTGGGACATTCCTCCGAGCAGTACTTC
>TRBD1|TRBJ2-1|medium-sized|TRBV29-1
CSVEGPTRQGNNEQFF
TGCAGCGTTGAAGGCCCGACCAGACAGGGGAACAATGAGCAGTTCTTC
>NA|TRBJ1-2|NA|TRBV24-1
CATSDGRGVNYGYAF
TGTGCCACCAGTGATGGACGGGGTGTGAACTATGGCTACGCCTTC
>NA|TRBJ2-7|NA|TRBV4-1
CASSQGGGEQYF
TGCGCCAGCAGCCAAGGTGGGGGCGAGCAGTACTTC
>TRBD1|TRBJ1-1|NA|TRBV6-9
CASSSTWTGTPITEAFF
TGTGCCAGCAGTTCGACCTGGACAGGGACCCCGATCACTGAAGCTTTCTTT
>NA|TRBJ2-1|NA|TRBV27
CASSPRGYNEQFF
TGTGCCAGCAGTCCGCGGGGTTACAATGAGCAGTTCTTC
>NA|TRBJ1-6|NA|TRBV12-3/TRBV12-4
CASSLQNSPLHF
TGTGCCAGCAGTTTGCAGAATTCACCCCTCCACTTT
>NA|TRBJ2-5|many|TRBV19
CASSGQNQETQYF
TGTGCCAGTAGCGGACAGAACCAAGAGACCCAGTACTTC
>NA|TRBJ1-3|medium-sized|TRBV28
CASSSGTRWDTIYF
TGTGCCAGCAGTTCCGGGACACGATGGGACACCATATATTTT
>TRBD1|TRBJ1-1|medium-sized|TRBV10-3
CAISRGHDTEAFF
TGTGCCATCAGCAGGGGGCACGACACTGAAGCTTTCTTT
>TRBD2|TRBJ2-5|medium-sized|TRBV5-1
CASSPGRGQETQYF
TGCGCCAGCAGCCCGGGGAGGGGCCAAGAGACCCAGTACTTC
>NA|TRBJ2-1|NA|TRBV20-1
CSARGANEQFF
TGCAGTGCCCGTGGGGCCAATGAGCAGTTCTTC
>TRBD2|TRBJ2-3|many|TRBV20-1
CSARKDGRVRVTDTQYF
TGCAGTGCTAGAAAAGACGGGAGGGTCAGGGTGACAGATACGCAGTATTTT
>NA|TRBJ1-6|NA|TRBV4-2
CASSQDAGERSPLHF
TGTGCCAGCAGCCAAGATGCAGGGGAGAGGTCACCCCTCCACTTT
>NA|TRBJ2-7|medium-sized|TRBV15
CATSRGAGLIYEQYF
TGTGCCACCAGCAGAGGAGCAGGACTGATCTACGAGCAGTACTTC
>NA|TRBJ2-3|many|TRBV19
CASSTGQGITTDTQYF
TGTGCCAGTAGTACGGGACAAGGGATAACAACAGATACGCAGTATTTT
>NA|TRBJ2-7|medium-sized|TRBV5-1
CASSQEYEQYF
TGCGCCAGCAGTCAGGAATACGAGCAGTACTTC
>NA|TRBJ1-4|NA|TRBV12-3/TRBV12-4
CASSRRGNEKLFF
TGTGCCAGCTCCCGACGGGGGAATGAAAAACTGTTTTTT